The TCR beta chain described here comes from a study of CD8+ T cells in alopecia areata. Findings and caveats of the study: Tofacitinib significantly decreased scalp clonality and expanded CD8+ clones among top 100.

The V end was cut by 0 bases, the J end by 8 bases, with 10 bases between. This CDR3 is built from 13 residues. Germline CDR1 is MNHEY and CDR2 is SMNVEV (reference sequence). Treatment reported: oral pan-JAK inhibitor, 5-10 mg twice daily. Comment on this clone: Its specificity is not known. Other DNA sequences in the same sample also yield this CDR3.

Isolated RNA was reverse transcribed into cDNA used as the sequencing template. Some clones are missing from TCRdb's copy, which holds only in-frame ones; the method was immunoSEQ multiplex PCR. The data hold roughly 140,000 clones, with roughly 82% observed a single time. Here the sequenced sample was CD8+ T cells sorted from blood, taken at week 4, from a patient treated with tofacitinib. The chain links TRBV27 to TRBJ1-1; D gene unclear. This receptor was identified in a human donor with alopecia areata. The CDR3, as DNA: TGTGCCAGCAGTTTATCGAGGGCCAGCGAAGCTTTCTTT. This codes for CASSLSRASEAFF.